This T cell receptor (beta chain) was observed in a study of CD8 T cells in ankylosing spondylitis (dated by TCRdb to 2017 to 2019). Regarding the study in general: The study set out to find disease-linked TCR variants by profiling T cell receptor beta repertoires in ankylosing spondylitis patients and healthy donors. The full study cohort was made up of roughly 25 ankylosing spondylitis patients and roughly 98 healthy donors. Peripheral blood was sampled, and synovial fluid was additionally collected from ankylosing spondylitis patients.

Sequencing relied on an Illumina HiSeq 2500. Quantitative 5'-RACE with molecular barcodes was the method used to prepare the TCR beta libraries. Under the source paper's analysis protocol: To identify disease-linked TCR variants, a new computational method was used, one built on a probabilistic model of VDJ rearrangement. Starting from the raw public reads, TCRdb applied fastp trimming at Q25, assembled clones with MiXCR and retained in-frame beta chains. Rows are unified per CDR3 protein, each entry keeping the most common DNA and genes. These V and J calls rely on TCRdb rather than the paper's analysis. The sample profile shows 300,000 to 350,000 distinct CDR3 sequences; around 10% of them were found once. Roughly 9.2% of the sample rests with the top ten. Study-wide findings and limitations: Some motif variants had previously been reported in the synovial fluid and blood of reactive arthritis patients, which suggests shared mechanisms of disease initiation. The disease-linked clones showed a CD8+ phenotype and occurred at relatively low frequencies in peripheral blood. Blood from ankylosing spondylitis patients appeared to be characterized by a TCR beta motif made up of several highly homologous amino acid variants. The disease-linked clones were reported as significantly enriched in matched synovial fluid samples from ankylosing spondylitis patients.

This clonotype has ten or more counts. Its target antigen remains unknown. One base away there is no much larger clone; base qualities are not given. The germline V gene encodes CDR1 ENHRY and CDR2 SYGVKD. Here V drops 11 bases and J drops 5 bases, and the junction holds 12 bases not matched to any gene. The CDR3, cysteine through phenylalanine, is 14 amino acids long. Just CDR3 DNA is preserved here, 42 bases in frame from base 1. This receptor was obtained from a female donor with ankylosing spondylitis or in good health (not recorded which). Here the chain combines TRBV10-3 and TRBJ2-3; the junction holds 8 bases that match TRBD2. Input material: blood, either unsorted or a sorted T cell fraction (not recorded which). The DNA sequence is as follows: TGTGCCGGGCGACTCGGGGGGGCCGGAGATACGCAGTATTTT. This gives the protein CAGRLGGAGDTQYF.